This record covers a single T cell receptor beta chain. The antigen remains undetermined. The sample belongs to a study of cytomegalovirus exposure and HLA in healthy donors. Study in general: In an early release, HLA-typed donors contributed 90 million or so unique TCR sequences.

Findings and limits, study-wide: What TCR beta sequences reportedly achieved was accurate prediction of HLA-A and HLA-B alleles in most subjects. Accounts indicate the classifier identified cytomegalovirus status with strong specificity and sensitivity.

This CDR3 comprises 15 residues. The germline V gene encodes CDR1 MNHEY and CDR2 SVGAGI. The V gene lost 2 bases and the J gene lost 5 bases, with 15 bases spanning the gap. Primers for the PCR totalled 60 Vbeta and 13 Jbeta. Original processing methods: Roughly 12 million of tens of millions of unique TCR beta chains were shared, per a later count. Sequencing was performed with immunoSEQ multiplex PCR; in TCRdb, only in-frame clones are kept and a portion is missing. Clone size and V and J calls were adopted from that table, with D and trimming inferred from the DNA. Of approximately 190,000 clones listed, roughly 80% are singletons.

The chain is built from TRBV6-5 and TRBJ1-1, with D possibly matching TRBD1 (5 bases). This TCR was sampled from a woman under 30 in good health and CMV-seronegative. The sequenced sample was PBMCs. As DNA, the CDR3 is TGTGCCAGCAGTTACCCGGAGGGGAGTATAACTGAAGCTTTCTTT. Translating gives CASSYPEGSITEAFF.